This is a list of T cell receptor beta chains from one sample in a study of a mutant IDH1 vaccine in newly diagnosed glioma. These receptors have no identified antigens. Assay: immunoSEQ multiplex PCR; the TCRdb copy retains only in-frame clones and omits some. The repertoire holds approximately 80,000 clones, with about 81% as singletons. Sample: PBMCs, taken from a glioma patient whose treatment included an IDH1 peptide vaccine. All receptors come from a man in his forties with glioma. CDR3s include the opening cysteine and the closing phenylalanine or tryptophan. A D gene is named only where the DNA matches it firmly. The listing skips clone size in some rows; elsewhere it reads once, few, many or a size class.

D gene: -; V gene: TRBV6-1; clone size: -; CDR3 length: 11; J gene: TRBJ2-5; CDR3 DNA: TGTGCCAGCAGTCTAGGGACGGGGAAGTACTTC; CDR3 protein: CASSLGTGKYF
D gene: -; V gene: TRBV2; clone size: many; CDR3 length: 13; J gene: TRBJ2-5; CDR3 DNA: TGTGCCAGCAGTGTCCGCTACCAAGAGACCCAGTACTTC; CDR3 protein: CASSVRYQETQYF
D gene: -; V gene: TRBV29-1; clone size: -; CDR3 length: 12; J gene: TRBJ2-7; CDR3 DNA: TGCAGCGCTAGCACCCGGACCCTCGAGCAGTACTTC; CDR3 protein: CSASTRTLEQYF
D gene: -; V gene: TRBV19; clone size: -; CDR3 length: 15; J gene: TRBJ2-1; CDR3 DNA: TGTGCCAGTAGTATAGACAGAAGCTCCTACAATGAGCAGTTCTTC; CDR3 protein: CASSIDRSSYNEQFF
D gene: -; V gene: TRBV7-6; clone size: -; CDR3 length: 13; J gene: TRBJ1-1; CDR3 DNA: TGTGCCAGCAGCTCTAGGGGCCGCACTGAAGCTTTCTTT; CDR3 protein: CASSSRGRTEAFF
D gene: -; V gene: TRBV18; clone size: -; CDR3 length: 14; J gene: TRBJ1-3; CDR3 DNA: TGTGCCAGCTCTCCTACCAGCTCTGGAAACACCATATATTTT; CDR3 protein: CASSPTSSGNTIYF
D gene: TRBD1; V gene: TRBV6-5; clone size: -; CDR3 length: 14; J gene: TRBJ1-6; CDR3 DNA: TGTGCCAGCTGCGGACAGGGATATAATTCACCCCTCCACTTT; CDR3 protein: CASCGQGYNSPLHF
D gene: -; V gene: TRBV2; clone size: -; CDR3 length: 14; J gene: TRBJ1-2; CDR3 DNA: TGTGCCAGCAGTGAGTACCAGTTTAACTATGGCTACACCTTC; CDR3 protein: CASSEYQFNYGYTF
D gene: -; V gene: TRBV2; clone size: -; CDR3 length: 15; J gene: TRBJ2-2; CDR3 DNA: TGTGCCAGCAAGGGGCAGGACCCCGTACACGGGGAGCTGTTTTTT; CDR3 protein: CASKGQDPVHGELFF
D gene: TRBD1; V gene: TRBV6-6; clone size: -; CDR3 length: 14; J gene: TRBJ2-5; CDR3 DNA: TGTGCCAGCAGTTACGGGACAGGGAAAGAGACCCAGTACTTC; CDR3 protein: CASSYGTGKETQYF
D gene: TRBD2; V gene: TRBV10-3; clone size: -; CDR3 length: 14; J gene: TRBJ2-7; CDR3 DNA: TGTGCCATCAGTGACGGACTAGCGGGCTACGAGCAGTACTTC; CDR3 protein: CAISDGLAGYEQYF
D gene: TRBD1; V gene: TRBV6-6; clone size: -; CDR3 length: 15; J gene: TRBJ2-2; CDR3 DNA: TGTGCCAGCAGGGGGACAGGCCTAACGGCCGGGGAGCTGTTTTTT; CDR3 protein: CASRGTGLTAGELFF
D gene: -; V gene: TRBV5-4; clone size: -; CDR3 length: 15; J gene: TRBJ1-3; CDR3 DNA: TGTGCCAGCAGCTTGGGAGGGGTGGAAGGAAACACCATATATTTT; CDR3 protein: CASSLGGVEGNTIYF
D gene: -; V gene: TRBV6-5; clone size: -; CDR3 length: 11; J gene: TRBJ1-3; CDR3 DNA: TGTGCCACCTCATCTGGAAACACCATATATTTT; CDR3 protein: CATSSGNTIYF
D gene: TRBD1; V gene: TRBV29-1; clone size: -; CDR3 length: 15; J gene: TRBJ2-7; CDR3 DNA: TGCAGCGTTGAAGACCGGGACAGGGGGTCCTACGAGCAGTACTTC; CDR3 protein: CSVEDRDRGSYEQYF
D gene: TRBD1; V gene: TRBV2; clone size: -; CDR3 length: 14; J gene: TRBJ1-6; CDR3 DNA: TGTGCCAGCACCCGGGACAGGGGTCAGAAACCCCTCCACTTT; CDR3 protein: CASTRDRGQKPLHF
D gene: -; V gene: TRBV6-1; clone size: -; CDR3 length: 16; J gene: TRBJ2-5; CDR3 DNA: TGTGCCAGCAGTGACGCTGGGTGGGAAGGACGGGAGACCCAGTACTTC; CDR3 protein: CASSDAGWEGRETQYF
D gene: -; V gene: TRBV19; clone size: -; CDR3 length: 14; J gene: TRBJ1-2; CDR3 DNA: TGTGCCAGTAGTGCGACAGTCACTAACTATGGCTACACCTTC; CDR3 protein: CASSATVTNYGYTF
D gene: -; V gene: TRBV30; clone size: -; CDR3 length: 11; J gene: TRBJ2-7; CDR3 DNA: TGTGCCTGGAGGAACTCCTACGAGCAGTACTTC; CDR3 protein: CAWRNSYEQYF
D gene: -; V gene: TRBV2; clone size: -; CDR3 length: 12; J gene: TRBJ2-7; CDR3 DNA: TGTGCCAGCAGTGTGGGAGCCTACGAGCAGTACTTC; CDR3 protein: CASSVGAYEQYF
D gene: -; V gene: TRBV7-8; clone size: -; CDR3 length: 12; J gene: TRBJ2-7; CDR3 DNA: TGTGCCAGCAGCTTAGGATCCGTTGTGCAGTACTTC; CDR3 protein: CASSLGSVVQYF
D gene: -; V gene: TRBV5-6; clone size: -; CDR3 length: 15; J gene: TRBJ2-7; CDR3 DNA: TGTGCCAGCAGCTTACAGGGTAGGGGAACCTACGAGCAGTACTTC; CDR3 protein: CASSLQGRGTYEQYF
D gene: -; V gene: TRBV15; clone size: -; CDR3 length: 18; J gene: TRBJ2-1; CDR3 DNA: TGTGCCACCAGCAGAGATCAATCGACAGGTCTCTCCTACAATGAGCAGTTCTTC; CDR3 protein: CATSRDQSTGLSYNEQFF
D gene: -; V gene: TRBV5-8; clone size: -; CDR3 length: 14; J gene: TRBJ2-1; CDR3 DNA: TGTGCCAGCAGGGCCCAGACAGGTATCAATGAGCAGTTCTTC; CDR3 protein: CASRAQTGINEQFF
D gene: -; V gene: TRBV5-6; clone size: -; CDR3 length: 16; J gene: TRBJ2-5; CDR3 DNA: TGTGCCAGCAGCTTCGGACAACAGGGACACCAAGAGACCCAGTACTTC; CDR3 protein: CASSFGQQGHQETQYF
D gene: -; V gene: TRBV11-2; clone size: few; CDR3 length: 15; J gene: TRBJ2-7; CDR3 DNA: TGTGCCAGCAGATACAGTTTTCGGGGAACCTACGAGCAGTACTTC; CDR3 protein: CASRYSFRGTYEQYF
D gene: -; V gene: TRBV14; clone size: once; CDR3 length: 16; J gene: TRBJ2-1; CDR3 DNA: TGTGCCAGCAGCCAAGTGGGTCGGTTCTCCTACAATGAGCAGTTCTTC; CDR3 protein: CASSQVGRFSYNEQFF
D gene: TRBD1; V gene: TRBV28; clone size: few; CDR3 length: 17; J gene: TRBJ2-1; CDR3 DNA: TGTGCCAGCAGTTCCACCCTCCGGGACAGGGGGTTGAATGAGCAGTTCTTC; CDR3 protein: CASSSTLRDRGLNEQFF
D gene: -; V gene: TRBV11-2; clone size: -; CDR3 length: 12; J gene: TRBJ1-2; CDR3 DNA: TGTGCCAGCAGCTTAGCTCCGTATGGCTACACCTTC; CDR3 protein: CASSLAPYGYTF
D gene: -; V gene: TRBV7-2; clone size: -; CDR3 length: 14; J gene: TRBJ2-1; CDR3 DNA: TGTGCCAGCAGCTCCGGGTTGTTTGAAAAAAAGATGTTCTTC; CDR3 protein: CASSSGLFEKKMFF
D gene: -; V gene: TRBV5-6; clone size: few; CDR3 length: 13; J gene: TRBJ1-1; CDR3 DNA: TGTGCCAGCAGCTTAAGGGGTGGCACTGAAGCTTTCTTT; CDR3 protein: CASSLRGGTEAFF
D gene: -; V gene: TRBV5-6; clone size: -; CDR3 length: 15; J gene: TRBJ2-3; CDR3 DNA: TGTGCCAGCAGCTGGGGGACATCTAGCACAGATACGCAGTATTTT; CDR3 protein: CASSWGTSSTDTQYF
D gene: -; V gene: TRBV6-5; clone size: -; CDR3 length: 16; J gene: TRBJ1-3; CDR3 DNA: TGTGCCAGCAGTTACTCCCCGGGGGACTCTGGAAACACCATATATTTT; CDR3 protein: CASSYSPGDSGNTIYF
D gene: TRBD1; V gene: TRBV6-1; clone size: -; CDR3 length: 16; J gene: TRBJ1-4; CDR3 DNA: TGTGCCAGCAGTGAACCCGGACAGGGGGGGGTCGAAAAACTGTTTTTT; CDR3 protein: CASSEPGQGGVEKLFF
D gene: TRBD2; V gene: TRBV7-2; clone size: -; CDR3 length: 16; J gene: TRBJ2-2; CDR3 DNA: TGTGCCAGCAGCCTAGGGAGGGGCCTGCACACCGGGGAGCTGTTTTTT; CDR3 protein: CASSLGRGLHTGELFF
D gene: TRBD2; V gene: TRBV7-9; clone size: -; CDR3 length: 18; J gene: TRBJ2-7; CDR3 DNA: TGTGCCAGCAGCTTAGCCCCTCGGCGGCTAGCGGGAGCTCACGAGCAGTACTTC; CDR3 protein: CASSLAPRRLAGAHEQYF
D gene: -; V gene: TRBV11-2; clone size: once; CDR3 length: 15; J gene: TRBJ1-3; CDR3 DNA: TGTGCCAGCAGCTTAGGATCGGGGCGAGGAAACACCATATATTTT; CDR3 protein: CASSLGSGRGNTIYF
D gene: TRBD1; V gene: TRBV5-1; clone size: -; CDR3 length: 14; J gene: TRBJ1-1; CDR3 DNA: TGCGCCAGCAGCTTGGGTGGACAGGGCACTGAAGCTTTCTTT; CDR3 protein: CASSLGGQGTEAFF
D gene: -; V gene: TRBV18; clone size: once; CDR3 length: 16; J gene: TRBJ1-1; CDR3 DNA: TGTGCCAGCTCACCGGACCCAGGGGTCGGGAACACTGAAGCTTTCTTT; CDR3 protein: CASSPDPGVGNTEAFF
D gene: -; V gene: TRBV4-3; clone size: -; CDR3 length: 14; J gene: TRBJ2-3; CDR3 DNA: TGCGCCAGCAGCCAAGATAGGGAATCAGATACGCAGTATTTT; CDR3 protein: CASSQDRESDTQYF
D gene: TRBD2; V gene: TRBV7-8; clone size: -; CDR3 length: 21; J gene: TRBJ2-2; CDR3 DNA: TGTGCCAGCAGCTTCCCCCCTATTAGAAGGGGGACTAGCGGGGCCACCGGGGAGCTGTTTTTT; CDR3 protein: CASSFPPIRRGTSGATGELFF
D gene: -; V gene: TRBV7-2; clone size: -; CDR3 length: 15; J gene: TRBJ1-5; CDR3 DNA: TGTGCCAGCAGTTCCCTCGGGGGAAGGAATCAGCCCCAGCATTTT; CDR3 protein: CASSSLGGRNQPQHF
D gene: -; V gene: TRBV5-4; clone size: -; CDR3 length: 14; J gene: TRBJ2-7; CDR3 DNA: TGTGCCAGCAGCCCCCCAGGAAACTCCTACGAGCAGTACTTC; CDR3 protein: CASSPPGNSYEQYF
D gene: -; V gene: TRBV5-1; clone size: -; CDR3 length: 15; J gene: TRBJ2-1; CDR3 DNA: TGCGCCAGCAGCTTGGAAAGTAAGGGCGGCTATGAGCAGTTCTTC; CDR3 protein: CASSLESKGGYEQFF
D gene: -; V gene: TRBV6-5; clone size: few; CDR3 length: 15; J gene: TRBJ2-1; CDR3 DNA: TGTGCCAGCAGTTACTCGACCGGGAGCTACAATGAGCAGTTCTTC; CDR3 protein: CASSYSTGSYNEQFF
D gene: -; V gene: TRBV6-6; clone size: -; CDR3 length: 14; J gene: TRBJ1-2; CDR3 DNA: TGTGCCAGCAGTTATGGGTGGGGGGACTATGGCTACACCTTC; CDR3 protein: CASSYGWGDYGYTF
D gene: -; V gene: TRBV4-3; clone size: -; CDR3 length: 12; J gene: TRBJ2-3; CDR3 DNA: TGCGCCAGCAGCCAAGGACCGTATACGCAGTATTTT; CDR3 protein: CASSQGPYTQYF
D gene: TRBD1; V gene: TRBV30; clone size: -; CDR3 length: 13; J gene: TRBJ2-1; CDR3 DNA: TGTGCCTGGAGTGTTGACAGGGGTTATGAGCAGTTCTTC; CDR3 protein: CAWSVDRGYEQFF
D gene: TRBD2; V gene: TRBV13; clone size: -; CDR3 length: 17; J gene: TRBJ2-7; CDR3 DNA: TGTGCCAGCAGCCCCCGCCTAGGGCTAGCGGAATCCTACGAGCAGTACTTC; CDR3 protein: CASSPRLGLAESYEQYF
D gene: TRBD1; V gene: TRBV5-1; clone size: -; CDR3 length: 16; J gene: TRBJ2-5; CDR3 DNA: TGCGCCAGCAGCTTAAGGGGGCAGGGCTCAGAAGAGACCCAGTACTTC; CDR3 protein: CASSLRGQGSEETQYF
D gene: -; V gene: TRBV11-2; clone size: -; CDR3 length: 15; J gene: TRBJ1-1; CDR3 DNA: TGTGCCAGCAGATTGACAGGACTTGGGAACACTGAAGCTTTCTTT; CDR3 protein: CASRLTGLGNTEAFF
D gene: -; V gene: TRBV21-1; clone size: once; CDR3 length: 20; J gene: TRBJ1-1; CDR3 DNA: TGTGCCAGCAGCAAAGCCGGGGGGGCGGACGGTAACTCCGGGGACACTGAAGCTTTCTTT; CDR3 protein: CASSKAGGADGNSGDTEAFF
D gene: -; V gene: TRBV10-1; clone size: -; CDR3 length: 16; J gene: TRBJ1-1; CDR3 DNA: TGCGCCAGCAGTCCGACAGCGGAGGAAGGGATCGCTCAAGCTTTCTTT; CDR3 protein: CASSPTAEEGIAQAFF
D gene: TRBD1; V gene: TRBV11-2; clone size: few; CDR3 length: 15; J gene: TRBJ1-5; CDR3 DNA: TGTGCCAGCAGCCGGGAGACAGGGGGGAATCAGCCCCAGCATTTT; CDR3 protein: CASSRETGGNQPQHF
D gene: -; V gene: TRBV29-1; clone size: -; CDR3 length: 14; J gene: TRBJ1-4; CDR3 DNA: TGCAGCGCCGTCGGTGGGGGGCGAGGTGAAAAACTGTTTTTT; CDR3 protein: CSAVGGGRGEKLFF
D gene: TRBD1; V gene: TRBV7-2; clone size: -; CDR3 length: 16; J gene: TRBJ1-5; CDR3 DNA: TGTGCCAGCAGCTTATCAGACAGGGTTGGGAATCAGCCCCAGCATTTT; CDR3 protein: CASSLSDRVGNQPQHF
D gene: TRBD1; V gene: TRBV6-1; clone size: -; CDR3 length: 16; J gene: TRBJ2-5; CDR3 DNA: TGTGCCAGCAGTGTCTCCGGGACAGGGGGCCAAGAGACCCAGTACTTC; CDR3 protein: CASSVSGTGGQETQYF